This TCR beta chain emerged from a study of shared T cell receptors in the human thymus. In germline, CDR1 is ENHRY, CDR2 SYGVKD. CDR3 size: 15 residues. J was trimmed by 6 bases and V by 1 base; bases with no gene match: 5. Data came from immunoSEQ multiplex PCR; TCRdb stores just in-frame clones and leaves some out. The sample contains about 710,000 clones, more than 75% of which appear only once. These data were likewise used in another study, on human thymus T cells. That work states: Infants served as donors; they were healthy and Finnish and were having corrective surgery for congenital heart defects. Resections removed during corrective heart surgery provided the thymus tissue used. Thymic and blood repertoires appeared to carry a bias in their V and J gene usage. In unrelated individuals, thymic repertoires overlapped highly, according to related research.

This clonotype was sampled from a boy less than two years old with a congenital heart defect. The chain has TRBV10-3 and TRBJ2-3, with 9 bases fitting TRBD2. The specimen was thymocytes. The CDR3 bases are TGTGCCATCAGTGAGTTAGCGGGAGTGAGCGATACGCAGTATTTT. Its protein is CAISELAGVSDTQYF.